The 26 T cell receptor beta chains below come from one sample, sequenced in a study of cytomegalovirus exposure and HLA in healthy donors. In the PCR, 60 Vbeta and 13 Jbeta primers were used. Here immunoSEQ multiplex PCR was the method, and the copy in TCRdb shows in-frame clones only, minus some. The sample totals about 110,000 clones. The sequenced material came from PBMCs. The receptor set was obtained from a man aged 50 to 59 in good health and CMV-seronegative.

The chain employs TRBV15 and TRBJ2-7; D may be TRBD1 (6 bases). Germline CDR1 LNHNV, CDR2 YYDKDF (reference sequence). The CDR3 sequence is 13 residues long. V was pared by 5 bases and J by 7 bases, with 15 bases between. The CDR3 region is CATSRGHSEEQYF. The DNA for the CDR3 is TGTGCCACCAGCCGGGGACATTCGGAAGAGCAGTACTTC.

The chain joins TRBV9 to TRBJ1-1, with TRBD1 as a possible D gene (5 bases). Germline V gene data show CDR1 as SGDLS and CDR2 as YYNGEE. V dropped 4 bases and J dropped 4 bases, with 17 bases sitting between them. The length of the CDR3 is 15 residues. The CDR3 loop is CASSQAPTAGTEAFF. CDR3 coding DNA: TGTGCCAGCAGCCAAGCACCGACAGCGGGCACTGAAGCTTTCTTT.

This chain joins TRBV4-1 and TRBJ1-3; the match to TRBD1 covers 7 bases. Germline loops: CDR1 MGHRA, CDR2 YSYEKL. Trimming removed 3 bases from V and 4 bases from J; junction bases left unmatched: 6. The CDR3 totals 15 residues. This chain's CDR3 is CASSHSSDRGNTIYF. Written as DNA, the CDR3 is TGCGCCAGCAGCCATTCGTCGGACAGGGGAAACACCATATATTTT.

The chain uses TRBV19 and TRBJ1-2; perhaps TRBD1 as D (6 bases). With 5 bases removed from V and 0 bases from J, the gap between germline ends came to 10 bases. The CDR3 is made up of 14 amino acids. CDR1 LNHDA and CDR2 SQIVND come from the germline V gene (reference sequence). This chain's CDR3 is CASSGDRSNYGYTF. The CDR3, as DNA: TGTGCCAGTAGTGGCGACAGGTCTAACTATGGCTACACCTTC.

The chain carries TRBV2 and TRBJ1-2; the D gene is possibly TRBD1 (6 bases). V shed 1 base and J shed 5 bases, with 14 bases lying between them. The germline CDR1 and CDR2 sequences are SNHLY and FYNNEI. There are 15 residues in the CDR3. The CDR3 sequence: CASSEDRVDAYGYTF. CDR3 in DNA: TGTGCCAGCAGTGAAGACAGGGTCGACGCGTATGGCTACACCTTC. The variable domain in full, with the rest retrieved from reference TRBV2 and TRBJ1-2, is EPEVTQTPSHQVTQMGQEVILRCVPISNHLYFYWYRQILGQKVEFLVSFYNNEISEKSEIFDDQFSVERPDGSNFTLKIRSTKLEDSAMYFCASSEDRVDAYGYTFGSGTRLTVV.

V usage is TRBV28 and J usage is TRBJ1-1; 8 bases line up with TRBD1. The germline V gene has CDR1 MDHEN and CDR2 SYDVKM. The CDR3 runs to 12 residues. Trimming removed 4 bases from V and 9 bases from J; junction bases left unmatched: 4. The CDR3 coding sequence is TGTGCCAGCAGTTCCCGGACAGGGAAAGCTTTCTTT. Its translation is CASSSRTGKAFF. Full variable domain (missing parts from reference TRBV28 and TRBJ1-1): DVKVTQSSRYLVKRTGEKVFLECVQDMDHENMFWYRQDPGLGLRLIYFSYDVKMKEKGDIPEGYSVSREKKERFSLILESASTNQTSMYLCASSSRTGKAFFGQGTRLTVV.

The chain combines TRBV5-1 with TRBJ1-2; 12 nucleotides match TRBD1. The CDR3 runs to 15 residues. Unmatched junction bases numbered 9, after V lost 4 bases and J lost 8 bases. Germline V gene lookup returns CDR1 SGHRS and CDR2 YFSETQ. The CDR3 DNA reads as TGCGCCAGCAGCGACCCGGGACAGGGGGCGAAAGGCTACACCTTC. Its translation: CASSDPGQGAKGYTF.

The chain has TRBV7-6 and TRBJ1-3; TRBD1 might be the D (6 bases). Trimming removed 1 base at V and 0 bases at J, with 10 bases between. Germline V CDR1 and CDR2: SGHVS, FNYEAQ. The CDR3 length is 16 residues. The CDR3 reads CASSLVGATSGNTIYF. The CDR3 coding sequence is TGTGCCAGCAGCTTAGTGGGGGCCACCTCTGGAAACACCATATATTTT.

The V gene is TRBV5-1, the J gene TRBJ2-2; perhaps TRBD2 as D (6 bases). V lost 1 base and J 4 bases, leaving 8 bases between the germline ends. This CDR3 has 14 amino acids. Per germline, CDR1 SGHRS and CDR2 YFSETQ. The DNA for the CDR3 is TGCGCCAGCAGCTTGTTCGGGGGCACCGGGGAGCTGTTTTTT. It specifies CASSLFGGTGELFF.

The chain is built from TRBV7-2 and TRBJ1-5; no reliable D call. The V gene's germline CDR1 is SGHTA and CDR2 FQGNSA. This CDR3 spans 14 amino acids. V lost 2 bases and J 4 bases, leaving 9 bases between the germline ends. CDR3 region: CASSLREANQPQHF. DNA for the CDR3: TGTGCCAGCAGCTTACGGGAAGCTAATCAGCCCCAGCATTTT.

This rearrangement joins TRBV10-3 to TRBJ2-1; 8 nucleotides match TRBD2. The CDR3 length is 15 residues. Germline CDR1 is ENHRY and CDR2 is SYGVKD. V lost 4 bases, J lost 0 bases, and 2 bases stayed unmatched. As DNA, the CDR3 is TGTGCCATCAGTGGGCGGGAGGACTCCTACAATGAGCAGTTCTTC. Translated, it gives CAISGREDSYNEQFF.

The gene calls are TRBV5-1 and TRBJ1-1; 8 nucleotides line up with TRBD1. The CDR3 sequence is 15 residues long. CDR1 is SGHRS and CDR2 is YFSETQ in the germline V gene. Germline trimming cut 3 bases from V and 5 bases from J; bases unmatched to any gene: 9. In DNA, the CDR3 is TGCGCCAGCAGCTCACAGGGGGGGGTTGAGACTGAAGCTTTCTTT. This gives the protein CASSSQGGVETEAFF. Together with reference TRBV5-1 and TRBJ1-1, the CDR3 gives the full variable domain: KAGVTQTPRYLIKTRGQQVTLSCSPISGHRSVSWYQQTPGQGLQFLFEYFSETQRNKGNFPGRFSGRQFSNSRSEMNVSTLELGDSALYLCASSSQGGVETEAFFGQGTRLTVV.

Here the CDR3 reads CASSSPRTRSAYGYTF. The CDR3 nucleotides are TGTGCCAGCAGCTCCCCCCGAACAAGGAGTGCCTATGGCTACACCTTC. The chain carries TRBV5-4 and TRBJ1-2; D ambiguous. V was trimmed by 3 bases and J by 4 bases, leaving 19 bases between them. This CDR3 comprises 16 residues. Germline assignment: CDR1 SGHNT and CDR2 YYREEE (reference sequence).

The chain combines TRBV30 with TRBJ1-5, with 7 bases that match TRBD1. This CDR3 has 13 residues. Germline V CDR1 and CDR2: GTSNPN, SVGIG (reference sequence). The V and J ends lost 3 bases and 4 bases, in that order; junction bases with no gene match: 3. CDR3 sequence: CAWSLQGNQPQHF. The CDR3 DNA is TGTGCCTGGAGCCTACAGGGGAATCAGCCCCAGCATTTT.

The chain recombines TRBV20-1 with TRBJ1-3; possibly TRBD1 for D (5 bases). The CDR3 is 11 amino acids. Germline V gene lookup returns CDR1 DFQATT and CDR2 SNEGSKA (reference sequence). V was cut by 3 bases and J by 8 bases, with 8 bases left in between. As DNA, the CDR3 is TGCAGTGCTAGCTCGGGGGACACCATATATTTT. Translated, it gives CSASSGDTIYF.

The CDR3 DNA reads as TGTGCCGGAGGAGGGGACCTAAGGGGCGGCGAAAAACTGTTTTTT. Amino acid sequence: CAGGGDLRGGEKLFF. V gene TRBV7-9 combines with J gene TRBJ1-4; D may be TRBD1 (5 bases). Germline V gene sequence: CDR1 SEHNR, CDR2 FQNEAQ (reference sequence). V dropped 11 bases and J dropped 8 bases, with 24 bases sitting between them. There are 15 residues in the CDR3. Full variable domain (rest looked up from reference TRBV7-9 and TRBJ1-4): DTGVSQNPRHKITKRGQNVTFRCDPISEHNRLYWYRQTLGQGPEFLTYFQNEAQLEKSRLLSDRFSAERPKGSFSTLEIQRTEQGDSAMYLCAGGGDLRGGEKLFFGSGTQLSVL.

The V gene is TRBV13, the J gene TRBJ2-2; D is unresolved. Germline-derived CDR1 and CDR2 are PRHDT and FYEKMQ (reference sequence). Trimming took off 5 bases at V and 2 bases at J, with 6 bases between the two ends. This CDR3 has 13 residues. CDR3 amino acids: CASSTRNTGELFF. The CDR3 DNA follows: TGTGCCAGCAGCACAAGAAACACCGGGGAGCTGTTTTTT.

The chain combines TRBV2 with TRBJ1-2, with a tentative D call TRBD1 (5 bases). Between the trimmed V and J ends, which lost 3 bases and 7 bases, there was a span of 9 bases. CDR1 and CDR2 from the germline V gene are SNHLY and FYNNEI. The CDR3 consists of 12 residues. CDR3 amino acids: CASSDPGRGYTF. In DNA, the CDR3 is TGTGCCAGCAGTGATCCAGGGCGTGGCTACACCTTC.

The chain is built from TRBV29-1 and TRBJ1-1; D is perhaps TRBD1 (5 bases). The CDR3 runs to 11 residues. Germline CDR1 SQVTM, CDR2 ANQGSEA. The ends were cut back, 4 bases at V and 11 bases at J, with 14 bases in the middle. CDR3 coding DNA: TGCAGCGTTGGATCTTTGGGGCCGGCTTTCTTT. Amino acids: CSVGSLGPAFF.

The chain combines TRBV5-4 with TRBJ2-4, with D possibly TRBD1 on 6 matching bases. Trimming took off 4 bases at V and 0 bases at J, with 14 bases between the two ends. The CDR3 length is 16 residues. Germline CDR1 SGHNT, CDR2 YYREEE (reference sequence). The DNA of the CDR3 is TGTGCCAGCAGCCAGGGGACGGAACTAGCCAAAAACATTCAGTACTTC. It specifies CASSQGTELAKNIQYF.

The J gene is TRBJ1-2, the V gene TRBV19; 8 positions agree with TRBD1. Germline assignment: CDR1 LNHDA and CDR2 SQIVND (reference sequence). Trimming took 2 bases from V and 5 from J; bases not matched to a gene: 7. There are 15 residues in the CDR3. The CDR3 nucleotides are TGTGCCAGTAGTATATGGACAGGGTTTGAATATGGCTACACCTTC. It encodes CASSIWTGFEYGYTF.

The chain uses TRBV13 and TRBJ2-7, with D possibly TRBD2 on 5 matching bases. This CDR3 is 12 amino acids long. CDR1 is PRHDT, CDR2 FYEKMQ, per germline (reference sequence). V was trimmed by 3 bases and J by 2 bases, leaving 5 bases between them. CDR3 protein: CASSFGAYEQYF. CDR3 coding DNA: TGTGCCAGCAGCTTCGGGGCCTACGAGCAGTACTTC.

The chain employs TRBV7-2 and TRBJ2-7; possibly TRBD1 for D (7 bases). The CDR3 consists of 14 residues. Trimming took 2 bases from V and 4 from J, leaving 12 bases between them. Germline V gene lookup returns CDR1 SGHTA and CDR2 FQGNSA. As DNA, the CDR3 is TGTGCCAGCAGCTTACAGACAGGGACTTACGAGCAGTACTTC. Translated: CASSLQTGTYEQYF.

This chain links TRBV4-2 with TRBJ2-1; the D gene is possibly TRBD2 (5 bases). With 4 bases removed from V and 2 bases from J, the gap between germline ends came to 15 bases. The CDR3 sequence is 16 residues long. From germline, CDR1 is LGHNA and CDR2 YNFKEQ. This CDR3 is CASSREGGSTYNEQFF. In DNA form, the CDR3 reads TGTGCCAGCAGCCGTGAGGGTGGTTCTACCTACAATGAGCAGTTCTTC.

V is TRBV27 and J is TRBJ2-2; D perhaps matches TRBD1 (6 bases). The CDR3 has 14 amino acids. Germline CDR1 MNHEY, CDR2 SMNVEV (reference sequence). With 3 bases removed from V and 4 bases from J, the gap between germline ends came to 9 bases. CDR3 DNA sequence: TGTGCCAGCAGTTTCACCAGGGGCACCGGGGAGCTGTTTTTT. As protein: CASSFTRGTGELFF.

The chain recombines TRBV4-1 with TRBJ2-2, with TRBD1 identical over 9 bases. CDR1 is MGHRA, CDR2 YSYEKL, per germline. The CDR3 is 19 residues long. V was clipped by 3 bases and J by 6 bases; unmatched bases: 17. The CDR3 bases are TGCGCCAGCAGCCACCAAAGAACCGGGACAGGGACACTTTCCGGGGAGCTGTTTTTT. It is translated as CASSHQRTGTGTLSGELFF.